The 19 T cell receptor beta chains given below trace back to one sample, sequenced in a study of human T cells and chemical hapten exposure. Stated time point: patch test 1, 2 weeks after DPC sensitization. Treatment here: therapeutic diphenylcyclopropenone sensitization with weekly scalp DPC. TCRdb used MiXCR to reprocess the RACE reads, holding one entry per CDR3 protein. Counted here are about 110,000 distinct CDR3 sequences, roughly 9.6% occurring once; the ten biggest clones make up around 3.6%. The material sequenced was whole blood, taken in connection with sensitization to the hapten diphenylcyclopropenone (DPC). The receptors shown here come from a woman in her forties with alopecia areata. Some clones in this sample may be carry-over from other donors' samples.

This clonotype was picked up many times. The V gene is TRBV19, the J gene TRBJ1-2, with 7 positions matching TRBD1. This CDR3 region has 13 residues. CDR1 LNHDA and CDR2 SQIVND come from the germline V gene (reference sequence). Trimming removed 7 bases from V and 4 bases from J; junction bases left unmatched: 6. CDR3 DNA: TGTGCCAGTACAAGACAGGGTCTCTATGGCTACACCTTC. It yields the protein CASTRQGLYGYTF.

In its sample, this clonotype was seen many times. The V gene is TRBV23-1, the J gene TRBJ2-7; perhaps TRBD1 as D (5 bases). TRBV23-1 is annotated as an ORF whose role is uncertain. The CDR3 has 12 residues. V lost 7 bases and J 5 bases, leaving 12 bases between the germline ends. The DNA for the CDR3 is TGCGCCAGCATCCAGGGTCTTCACGAGCAGTACTTC. It specifies CASIQGLHEQYF.

The V call is TRBV7-2, the J call TRBJ2-7; D ambiguous. Trimming took off 5 bases at V and 6 bases at J, with 11 bases between the two ends. CDR3 length: 12 amino acids. CDR1 SGHTA and CDR2 FQGNSA come from the germline V gene. The CDR3 nucleotides read TGTGCCAGCAGCAACGACCATACCGAGCAGTACTTC. Amino acid sequence: CASSNDHTEQYF.

This clonotype was counted only a few times. The gene calls are TRBV10-2 and TRBJ2-7; D is perhaps TRBD2 (5 bases). Deletions cut 8 bases from V and 3 bases from J, with 14 bases between. CDR3 length: 13 residues. CDR1 and CDR2 (germline): WSHSY, SAAADI. The CDR3: CASRGEALYEQYF. The CDR3 DNA is TGCGCCAGCCGGGGAGAAGCCCTCTACGAGCAGTACTTC.

This clonotype has a count of ten or more. This chain joins TRBV6-5 and TRBJ2-7; 9 nucleotides match TRBD1. The trim removed 4 bases at V and 3 bases at J, leaving 7 bases unmatched. This CDR3 has 15 amino acids. CDR1 and CDR2 from the germline V gene are MNHEY and SVGAGI. CDR3 protein: CASSSRGQGIYEQYF. The CDR3 DNA is TGTGCCAGCAGTTCTAGGGGACAGGGAATCTACGAGCAGTACTTC.

This clonotype was seen at least ten times. The rearrangement links TRBV28 to TRBJ2-1; possible D gene TRBD2, 6 bases. Germline V gene sequence: CDR1 MDHEN, CDR2 SYDVKM. Trimming took off 7 bases at V and 4 bases at J, with 20 bases between the two ends. The CDR3 is 16 residues long. CDR3 nucleotides: TGTGCCAGCACCCTAACTCGGGACTCCAAATACAATGAGCAGTTCTTC. Translated: CASTLTRDSKYNEQFF.

There are a few counts of this clonotype. The chain is built from TRBV6-2 or TRBV6-3 and TRBJ1-5, with D tentatively TRBD1 (5 bases). Trimming left V 6 bases short and J 11 bases short, with 23 bases between. The length of the CDR3 is 15 residues. The germline gives CDR1 MNHEY, CDR2 SVGEGT. The CDR3 reads CASSVRQGGSGSQHF. The CDR3 bases are TGTGCCAGCAGCGTCAGGCAGGGAGGGAGTGGTTCCCAGCATTTT.

This clonotype was detected a few times. This chain links TRBV5-1 with TRBJ2-1; D is possibly TRBD1 (7 bases). Germline loops: CDR1 SGHRS, CDR2 YFSETQ. This CDR3 region has 20 residues. The V end lost 2 bases, the J end lost 0 bases, and 24 bases lay between the germline ends. The CDR3 DNA is TGCGCCAGCAGCTTACGGCAGGGGGGAACGGGAGCCTCCTCCTACAATGAGCAGTTCTTC. This translates into CASSLRQGGTGASSYNEQFF.

This clonotype was counted only a few times. The V gene is TRBV6-2 or TRBV6-3, the J gene TRBJ2-2, with unresolved D. V was clipped by 2 bases and J by 7 bases, with 11 bases between them. From germline, CDR1 is MNHEY and CDR2 SVGEGT. CDR3 size: 14 residues. Here the CDR3 reads CASSYPAGGGELFF. The CDR3 coding sequence is TGTGCCAGCAGTTACCCGGCCGGTGGCGGGGAGCTGTTTTTT.

The gene calls are TRBV2 and TRBJ2-1; possibly TRBD1 for D (5 bases). The CDR3 covers 14 residues. Germline V lookup: CDR1 SNHLY, CDR2 FYNNEI. Trimming cost V 0 bases and J 6 bases, with 9 bases left between them. The CDR3 loop reads CASSEAKGVNEQFF. CDR3 bases: TGTGCCAGCAGTGAAGCTAAAGGGGTCAATGAGCAGTTCTTC. The full variable domain, with the rest looked up from reference TRBV2 and TRBJ2-1, is EPEVTQTPSHQVTQMGQEVILRCVPISNHLYFYWYRQILGQKVEFLVSFYNNEISEKSEIFDDQFSVERPDGSNFTLKIRSTKLEDSAMYFCASSEAKGVNEQFFGPGTRLTVL.

This clonotype occurred many times. This chain connects TRBV5-1 to TRBJ1-5; no definite D call. Germline V lookup: CDR1 SGHRS, CDR2 YFSETQ. This CDR3 has 15 residues. The germline V and J ends were trimmed by 5 bases and 2 bases, with 14 bases remaining between them. As DNA, the CDR3 is TGCGCCAGCAGTCCCGGGGAGGGCGGCAATCAGCCCCAGCATTTT. It yields the protein CASSPGEGGNQPQHF.

In this sample, this clonotype turned up a few times. J is TRBJ2-5 and V is TRBV30; D gene uncertain. Germline lookup yields CDR1 GTSNPN and CDR2 SVGIG (reference sequence). Trimming removed 1 base from V and 0 bases from J, with 3 bases in between. This CDR3 has 12 residues. The CDR3 DNA sequence: TGTGCCTGGAGTGCCCACCAAGAGACCCAGTACTTC. Amino acid sequence: CAWSAHQETQYF.

The chain combines TRBV11-2 with TRBJ2-3; D remains unclear. Germline values: CDR1 SGHAT, CDR2 FQNNGV. The CDR3 runs to 14 residues. V was clipped by 0 bases and J by 4 bases, with 8 bases between them. The CDR3 spells CASSLDRLADTQYF. The CDR3 DNA follows: TGTGCCAGCAGCTTAGATAGGCTCGCAGATACGCAGTATTTT.

This clonotype was seen a few times. The V and J genes are TRBV20-1 and TRBJ2-3; 7 nucleotides align to TRBD2. Germline CDR1 is DFQATT and CDR2 is SNEGSKA (reference sequence). This CDR3 region has 15 residues. V lost 0 bases to trimming and J lost 5 bases; unmatched junction nucleotides: 8. The CDR3 protein is CSARDRWRELDTQYF. CDR3 nucleotide sequence: TGCAGTGCTAGAGATCGATGGCGGGAGCTAGATACGCAGTATTTT.

At least ten counts were recorded for this clonotype. The chain links TRBV19 to TRBJ1-5; possible D gene TRBD1, 6 bases. The CDR3 length is 16 residues. Germline-derived CDR1 and CDR2 are LNHDA and SQIVND (reference sequence). The V end lost 3 bases, the J end lost 1 base, and 13 bases lay between the germline ends. The CDR3 DNA follows: TGTGCCAGTAGTATCTACACCGACAGGAGCAATCAGCCCCAGCATTTT. Amino acid sequence: CASSIYTDRSNQPQHF.

At least ten counts were recorded for this clonotype. This chain links TRBV27 with TRBJ2-7, with TRBD1 matching 9 bases. The V and J ends lost 5 bases and 7 bases, in that order; junction bases with no gene match: 9. CDR1 MNHEY and CDR2 SMNVEV come from the germline V gene (reference sequence). CDR3 length: 14 amino acids. This CDR3 reads CASSLGQGMGEQYF. In DNA form, the CDR3 reads TGTGCCAGCAGTCTTGGACAGGGGATGGGGGAGCAGTACTTC.

This clonotype showed up just a few times. The gene calls are TRBV20-1 and TRBJ2-7; TRBD2 matches 13 bases. This CDR3 is 13 amino acids long. V trimming: 6 bases; J trimming: 2 bases; junction bases outside the gene matches: 1. Per germline, CDR1 DFQATT and CDR2 SNEGSKA (reference sequence). This chain's CDR3 is CSAGTSGTYEQYF. The CDR3 DNA sequence: TGCAGTGCCGGGACTAGCGGGACCTACGAGCAGTACTTC.

This chain joins TRBV6-5 and TRBJ1-1; D gene uncertain. V dropped 4 bases and J dropped 0 bases, with 6 bases sitting between them. The CDR3 loop spans 13 amino acids. Germline CDR1 and CDR2: MNHEY and SVGAGI. The CDR3 reads CASSSDLNTEAFF. CDR3 coding DNA: TGTGCCAGCAGTTCCGACCTGAACACTGAAGCTTTCTTT.

This clonotype was detected ten times or more. The chain joins TRBV7-2 to TRBJ2-1; TRBD2 is a possible D gene (5 bases). V gave up 6 bases and J gave up 4 bases, with 13 bases separating them. The CDR3 extends over 14 amino acids. The germline V gene encodes CDR1 SGHTA and CDR2 FQGNSA. The CDR3 DNA sequence: TGTGCCAGCAGGAAGACTACGTCATACAATGAGCAGTTCTTC. This translates into CASRKTTSYNEQFF. Based on the CDR3 plus reference TRBV7-2 and TRBJ2-1, the full variable domain is GAGVSQSPSNKVTEKGKDVELRCDPISGHTALYWYRQSLGQGLEFLIYFQGNSAPDKSGLPSDRFSAERTGGSVSTLTIQRTQQEDSAVYLCASRKTTSYNEQFFGPGTRLTVL.